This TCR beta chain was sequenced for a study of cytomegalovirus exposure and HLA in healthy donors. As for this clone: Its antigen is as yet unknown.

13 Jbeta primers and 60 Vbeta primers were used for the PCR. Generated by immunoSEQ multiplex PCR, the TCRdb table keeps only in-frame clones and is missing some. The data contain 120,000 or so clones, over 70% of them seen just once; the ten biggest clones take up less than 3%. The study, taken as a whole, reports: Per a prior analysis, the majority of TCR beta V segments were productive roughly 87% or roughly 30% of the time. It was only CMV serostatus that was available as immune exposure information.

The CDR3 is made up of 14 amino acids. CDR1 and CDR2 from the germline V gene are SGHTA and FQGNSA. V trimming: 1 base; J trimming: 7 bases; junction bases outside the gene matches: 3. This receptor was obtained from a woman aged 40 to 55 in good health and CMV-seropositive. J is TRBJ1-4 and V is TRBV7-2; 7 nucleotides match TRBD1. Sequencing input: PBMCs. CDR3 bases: TGTGCCAGCAGCTTAGTAGGGGGCGTTGAAAAACTGTTTTTT. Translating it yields CASSLVGGVEKLFF.